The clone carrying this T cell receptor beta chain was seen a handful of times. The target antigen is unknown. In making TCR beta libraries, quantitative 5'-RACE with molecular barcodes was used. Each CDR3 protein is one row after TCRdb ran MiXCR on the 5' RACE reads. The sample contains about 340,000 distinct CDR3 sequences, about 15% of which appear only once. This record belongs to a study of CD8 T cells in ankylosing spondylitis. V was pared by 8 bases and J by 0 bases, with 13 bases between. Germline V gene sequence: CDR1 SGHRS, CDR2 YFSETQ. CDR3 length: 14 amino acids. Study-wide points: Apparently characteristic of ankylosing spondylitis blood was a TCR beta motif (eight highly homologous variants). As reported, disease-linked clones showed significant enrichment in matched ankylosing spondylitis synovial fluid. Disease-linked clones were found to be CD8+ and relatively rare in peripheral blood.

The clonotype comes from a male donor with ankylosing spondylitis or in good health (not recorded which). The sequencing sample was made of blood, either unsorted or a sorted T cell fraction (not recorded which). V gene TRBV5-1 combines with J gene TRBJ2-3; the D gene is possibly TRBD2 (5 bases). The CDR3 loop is CASSTIRSTDTQYF. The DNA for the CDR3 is TGCGCCAGTTCGACTATCAGGAGCACAGATACGCAGTATTTT.